This T cell receptor beta chain appears in the sequencing data of a study of T cells after yellow fever vaccination. This clonotype was seen a few times. CDR3 length: 16 residues. Trimming at V came to 5 bases and at J to 4 bases, leaving 11 bases not matched to a gene. Germline CDR1 is SGHTA and CDR2 is FQGNSA. TCRdb re-called the 5' RACE reads through MiXCR, storing one row per CDR3 protein. Counted here are 300,000 to 350,000 distinct CDR3 sequences, 7% to 10% occurring once; the ten biggest clones make up around 17%. The chain has TRBV7-2 and TRBJ2-5, with TRBD2 matching over 9 bases. Sequences were derived from PBMCs, sampled roughly 45 days after the first yellow fever vaccination. This TCR came from a man in his late teens or twenties who received the YFV17D yellow fever vaccine. CDR3 bases: TGTGCCAGCAGCCACCGCCGCGGGGGGGCCGGAGAGACCCAGTACTTC. Protein product: CASSHRRGGAGETQYF. Looking up the rest from reference TRBV7-2 and TRBJ2-5 gives the full variable domain: GAGVSQSPSNKVTEKGKDVELRCDPISGHTALYWYRQSLGQGLEFLIYFQGNSAPDKSGLPSDRFSAERTGGSVSTLTIQRTQQEDSAVYLCASSHRRGGAGETQYFGPGTRLLVL.